This TCR beta chain was obtained from a study of blood T cell repertoires in COVID-19. Using immunoSEQ multiplex PCR, the repertoire was profiled, and TCRdb retains in-frame clones only, with some absent. Of fewer than 300,000 clones listed, 80% to 95% are singletons. Trimming at V came to 4 bases and at J to 2 bases, leaving 7 bases not matched to a gene. CDR3 size: 16 residues. Germline-derived CDR1 and CDR2 are SGHRS and YFSETQ. The J gene is TRBJ2-2, the V gene TRBV5-1; 8 bases are a match to TRBD1. Material: PBMCs or T cells enriched from blood (not recorded which). The sequence was collected from a woman in her twenties or thirties who had recovered from COVID-19. The CDR3 loop is CASSLGTGQNTGELFF. In nucleotides, the CDR3 is TGCGCCAGCAGCCTCGGGACAGGACAAAACACCGGGGAGCTGTTTTTT.